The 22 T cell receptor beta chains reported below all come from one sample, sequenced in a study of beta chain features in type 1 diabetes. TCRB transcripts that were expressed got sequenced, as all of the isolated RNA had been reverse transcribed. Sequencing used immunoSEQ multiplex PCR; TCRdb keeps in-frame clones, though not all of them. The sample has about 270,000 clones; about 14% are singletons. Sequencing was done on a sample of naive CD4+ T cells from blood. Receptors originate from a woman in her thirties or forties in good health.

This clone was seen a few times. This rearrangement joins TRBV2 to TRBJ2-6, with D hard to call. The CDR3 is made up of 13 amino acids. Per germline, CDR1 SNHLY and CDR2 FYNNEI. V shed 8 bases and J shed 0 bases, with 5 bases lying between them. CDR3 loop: CASRDSGANVLTF. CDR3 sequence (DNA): TGTGCCAGCCGCGACTCTGGGGCCAACGTCCTGACTTTC.

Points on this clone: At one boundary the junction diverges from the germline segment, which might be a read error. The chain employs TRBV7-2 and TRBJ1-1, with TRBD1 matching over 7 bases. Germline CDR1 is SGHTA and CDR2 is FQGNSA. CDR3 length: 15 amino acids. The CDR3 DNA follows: TGTGCCAGCAGCTTCGGCGACAGGGAGGTCGCTGACGCTTTCTTT. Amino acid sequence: CASSFGDREVADAFF.

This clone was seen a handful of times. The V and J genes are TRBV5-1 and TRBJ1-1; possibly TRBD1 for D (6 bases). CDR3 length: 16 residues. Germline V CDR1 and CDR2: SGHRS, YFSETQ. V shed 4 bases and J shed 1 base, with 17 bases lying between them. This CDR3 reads CASSPRTQGPNTEAFF. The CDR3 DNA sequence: TGCGCCAGCAGCCCGCGGACCCAGGGGCCGAACACTGAAGCTTTCTTT.

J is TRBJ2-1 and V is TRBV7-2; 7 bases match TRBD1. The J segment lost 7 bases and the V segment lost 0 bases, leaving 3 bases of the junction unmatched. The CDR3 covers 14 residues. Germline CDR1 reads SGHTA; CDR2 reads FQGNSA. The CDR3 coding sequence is TGTGCCAGCAGCTTAGCCGGGACAGTTAATGAGCAGTTCTTC. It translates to CASSLAGTVNEQFF.

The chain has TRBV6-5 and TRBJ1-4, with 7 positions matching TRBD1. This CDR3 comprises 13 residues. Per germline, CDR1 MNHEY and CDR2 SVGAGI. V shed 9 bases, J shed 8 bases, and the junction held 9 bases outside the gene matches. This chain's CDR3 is CASRDRDREKLFF. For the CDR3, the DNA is TGTGCCAGTCGAGACAGGGACCGGGAAAAACTGTTTTTT.

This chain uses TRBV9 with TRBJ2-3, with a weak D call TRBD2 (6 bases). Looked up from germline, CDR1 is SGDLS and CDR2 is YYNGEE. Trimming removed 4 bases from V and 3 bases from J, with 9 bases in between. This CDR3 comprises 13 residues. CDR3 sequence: CASSPGGTDTQYF. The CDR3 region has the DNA TGTGCCAGCAGCCCTGGGGGGACAGATACGCAGTATTTT.

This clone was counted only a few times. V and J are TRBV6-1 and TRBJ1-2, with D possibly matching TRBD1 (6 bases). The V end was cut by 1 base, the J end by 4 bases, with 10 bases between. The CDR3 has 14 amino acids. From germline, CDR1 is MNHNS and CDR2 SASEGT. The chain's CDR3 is CASSEGTAIYGYTF. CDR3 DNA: TGTGCCAGCAGTGAAGGGACAGCTATCTATGGCTACACCTTC.

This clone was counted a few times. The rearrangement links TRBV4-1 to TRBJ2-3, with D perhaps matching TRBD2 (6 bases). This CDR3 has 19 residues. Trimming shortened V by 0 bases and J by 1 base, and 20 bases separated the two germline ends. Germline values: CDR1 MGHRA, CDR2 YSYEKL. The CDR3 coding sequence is TGCGCCAGCAGCCAAGATTGGGGGGTGATGCGGGCGGGCACAGATACGCAGTATTTT. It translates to CASSQDWGVMRAGTDTQYF.

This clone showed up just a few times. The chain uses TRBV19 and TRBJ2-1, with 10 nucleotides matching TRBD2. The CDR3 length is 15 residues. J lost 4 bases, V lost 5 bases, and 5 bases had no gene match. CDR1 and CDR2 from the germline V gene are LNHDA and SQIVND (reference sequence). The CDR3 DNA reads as TGTGCCAGTAGTGCCTCACTAGCGGGGTACAATGAGCAGTTCTTC. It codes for CASSASLAGYNEQFF.

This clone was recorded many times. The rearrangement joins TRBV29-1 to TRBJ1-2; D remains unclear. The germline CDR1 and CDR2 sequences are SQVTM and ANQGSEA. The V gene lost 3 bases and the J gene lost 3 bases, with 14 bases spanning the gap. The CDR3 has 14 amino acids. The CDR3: CSVEEVTAYYGYTF. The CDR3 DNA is TGCAGCGTTGAGGAGGTTACAGCATACTATGGCTACACCTTC.

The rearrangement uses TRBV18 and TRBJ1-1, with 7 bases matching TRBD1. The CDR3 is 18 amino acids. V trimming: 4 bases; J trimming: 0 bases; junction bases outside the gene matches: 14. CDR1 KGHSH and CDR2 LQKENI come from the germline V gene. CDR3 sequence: CASSLLADRAQMNTEAFF. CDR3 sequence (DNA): TGTGCCAGCTCACTCCTGGCCGACAGGGCCCAAATGAACACTGAAGCTTTCTTT.

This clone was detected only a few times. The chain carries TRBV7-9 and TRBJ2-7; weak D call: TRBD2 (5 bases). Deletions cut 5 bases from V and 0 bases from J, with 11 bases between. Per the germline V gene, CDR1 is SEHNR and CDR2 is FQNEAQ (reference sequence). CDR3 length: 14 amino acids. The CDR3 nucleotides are TGTGCCAGCAGCCCCCGGACTGACTCCTACGAGCAGTACTTC. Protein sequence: CASSPRTDSYEQYF.

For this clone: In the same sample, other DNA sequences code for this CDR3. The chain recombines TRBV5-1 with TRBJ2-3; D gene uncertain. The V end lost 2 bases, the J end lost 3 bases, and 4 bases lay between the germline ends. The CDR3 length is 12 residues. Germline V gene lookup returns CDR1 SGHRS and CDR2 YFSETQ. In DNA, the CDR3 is TGCGCCAGCAGCTTAGAGACAGATACGCAGTATTTT. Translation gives CASSLETDTQYF.

CDR3 DNA sequence: TGCGCCAGCAGCCAATCCCCTCGAGGGGCGGGGGGTACAGATACGCAGTATTTT. It encodes CASSQSPRGAGGTDTQYF. V gene TRBV4-3 combines with J gene TRBJ2-3; 8 bases line up with TRBD2. Losses at the gene ends were 2 bases for V and 3 bases for J; bases not matched to a gene: 13. Germline CDR1 is LGHNA and CDR2 is YSLEER. The length of the CDR3 is 18 residues.

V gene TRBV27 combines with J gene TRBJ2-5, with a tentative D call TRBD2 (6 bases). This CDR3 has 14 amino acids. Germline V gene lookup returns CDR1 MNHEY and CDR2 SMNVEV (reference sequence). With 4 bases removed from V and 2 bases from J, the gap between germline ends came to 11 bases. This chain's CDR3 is CASSSPGVQETQYF. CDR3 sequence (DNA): TGTGCCAGCAGTTCCCCGGGGGTACAAGAGACCCAGTACTTC.

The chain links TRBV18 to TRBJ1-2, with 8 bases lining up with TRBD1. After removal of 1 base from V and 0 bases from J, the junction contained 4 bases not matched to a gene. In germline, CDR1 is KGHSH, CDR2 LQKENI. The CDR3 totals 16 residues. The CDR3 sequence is CASSPQTGVSNYGYTF. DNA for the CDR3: TGTGCCAGCTCACCACAGACAGGGGTATCTAACTATGGCTACACCTTC.

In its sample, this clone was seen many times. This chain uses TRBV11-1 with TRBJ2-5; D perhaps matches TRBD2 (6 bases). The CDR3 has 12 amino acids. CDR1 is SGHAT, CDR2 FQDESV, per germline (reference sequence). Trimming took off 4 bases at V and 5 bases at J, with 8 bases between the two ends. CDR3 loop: CASSYGGETQYF. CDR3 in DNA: TGTGCCAGCAGCTACGGAGGGGAGACCCAGTACTTC.

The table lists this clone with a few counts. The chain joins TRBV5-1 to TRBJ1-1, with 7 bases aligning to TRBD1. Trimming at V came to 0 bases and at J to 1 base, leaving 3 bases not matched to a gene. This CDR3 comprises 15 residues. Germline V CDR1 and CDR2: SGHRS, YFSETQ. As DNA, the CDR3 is TGCGCCAGCAGCTTGGCCGGGACAGAGAACACTGAAGCTTTCTTT. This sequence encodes CASSLAGTENTEAFF.

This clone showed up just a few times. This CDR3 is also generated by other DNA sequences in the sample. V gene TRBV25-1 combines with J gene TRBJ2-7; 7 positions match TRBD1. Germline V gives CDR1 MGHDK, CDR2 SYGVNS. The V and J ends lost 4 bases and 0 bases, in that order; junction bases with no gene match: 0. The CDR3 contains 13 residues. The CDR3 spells CASSGQGSYEQYF. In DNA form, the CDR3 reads TGTGCCAGCAGTGGACAGGGCTCCTACGAGCAGTACTTC.

CDR3 in amino acids: CASSQDFRRSTNEKLFF. In DNA form, the CDR3 reads TGCGCCAGCAGCCAAGATTTCAGGCGATCAACTAATGAAAAACTGTTTTTT. The gene calls are TRBV4-1 and TRBJ1-4; no definite D call. The germline CDR1 and CDR2 sequences are MGHRA and YSYEKL. The CDR3 contains 17 residues. Between the trimmed V and J ends, which lost 0 bases and 0 bases, there was a span of 11 bases.

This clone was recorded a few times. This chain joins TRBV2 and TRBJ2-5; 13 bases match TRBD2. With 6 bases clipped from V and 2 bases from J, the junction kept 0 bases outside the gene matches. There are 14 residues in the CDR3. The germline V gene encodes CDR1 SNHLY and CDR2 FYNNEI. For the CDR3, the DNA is TGTGCCAGCAGACTAGCGGGGGGGCAAGAGACCCAGTACTTC. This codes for CASRLAGGQETQYF. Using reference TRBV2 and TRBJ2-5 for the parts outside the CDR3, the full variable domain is EPEVTQTPSHQVTQMGQEVILRCVPISNHLYFYWYRQILGQKVEFLVSFYNNEISEKSEIFDDQFSVERPDGSNFTLKIRSTKLEDSAMYFCASRLAGGQETQYFGPGTRLLVL.

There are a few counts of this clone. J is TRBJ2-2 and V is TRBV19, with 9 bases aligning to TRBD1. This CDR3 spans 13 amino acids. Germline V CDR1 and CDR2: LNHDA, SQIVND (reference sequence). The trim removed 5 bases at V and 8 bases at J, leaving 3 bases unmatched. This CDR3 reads CASSHGQGGELFF. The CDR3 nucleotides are TGTGCCAGTAGTCATGGACAGGGGGGGGAGCTGTTTTTT.